The present T cell receptor beta chain was sequenced within a study of blood T cell repertoires in COVID-19. Original data processing: Nucleated cell counts were estimated from reference gene primer amplification. Clones were read by immunoSEQ multiplex PCR, and TCRdb kept only the in-frame ones, dropping some. The DNA was the basis for D and trimming; V, J and clone size are from that table. Of approximately 29,000 clones in the sample, about 84% were seen once. CDR1 is SEHNR, CDR2 FQNEAQ, per germline (reference sequence). CDR3 size: 16 residues. The germline V and J ends were trimmed by 5 bases and 3 bases, with 19 bases remaining between them.

Sequencing was performed on peripheral blood. The TCR comes from a woman in her sixties or seventies with acute or convalescent COVID-19. The rearrangement links TRBV7-9 to TRBJ1-1; TRBD1 is a possible D gene (6 bases). CDR3 coding DNA: TGTGCCAGCAGCCGCAGGGGAGGGGCGGGGTACACTGAAGCTTTCTTT. Protein sequence: CASSRRGGAGYTEAFF.